This TCR beta chain came from a study of CD8+ T cells in alopecia areata. Study-wide context: People stayed on tofacitinib for 6 to 18 months, then stopped the drug for 6 months.

Regarding the study as a whole: Scalp sample data also include resident alphabeta T cells from normal skin.

The authors extracted RNA and reverse transcribed it into cDNA as the sequencing template. The data were produced by immunoSEQ multiplex PCR, yet TCRdb's version contains in-frame clones alone and is incomplete. The data contain some 150,000 clones, around 55% of them singletons. Comment on this clone: What it binds is unknown.

Germline loops: CDR1 MNHEY, CDR2 SMNVEV (reference sequence). The CDR3 is 15 amino acids. V lost 5 bases, J lost 6 bases, and 17 bases lay in between. The material was CD8+ T cells sorted from blood, obtained at week 0. This TCR was sampled from a human donor with alopecia areata. The J gene is TRBJ1-5, the V gene TRBV27; D is undetermined. DNA of the CDR3: TGTGCCAGCAGTCCCCACATCGACTCGGGTCAGCCCCAGCATTTT. Translating gives CASSPHIDSGQPQHF.